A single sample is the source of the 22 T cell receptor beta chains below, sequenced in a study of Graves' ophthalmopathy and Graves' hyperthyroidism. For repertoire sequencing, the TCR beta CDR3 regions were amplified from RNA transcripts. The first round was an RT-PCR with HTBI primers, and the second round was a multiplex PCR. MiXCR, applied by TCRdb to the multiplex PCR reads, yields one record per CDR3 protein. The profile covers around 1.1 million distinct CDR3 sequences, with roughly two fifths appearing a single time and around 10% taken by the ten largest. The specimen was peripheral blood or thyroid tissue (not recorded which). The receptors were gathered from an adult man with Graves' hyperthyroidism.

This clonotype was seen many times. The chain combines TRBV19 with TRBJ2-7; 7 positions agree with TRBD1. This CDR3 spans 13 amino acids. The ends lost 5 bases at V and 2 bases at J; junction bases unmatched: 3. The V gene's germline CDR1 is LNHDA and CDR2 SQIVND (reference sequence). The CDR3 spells CASSGDRTYEQYF. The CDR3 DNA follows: TGTGCCAGTAGTGGGGACAGAACCTACGAGCAGTACTTC.

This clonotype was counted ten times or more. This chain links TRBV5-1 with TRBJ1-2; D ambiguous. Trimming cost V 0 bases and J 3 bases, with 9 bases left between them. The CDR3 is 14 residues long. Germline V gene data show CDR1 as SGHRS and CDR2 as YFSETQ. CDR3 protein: CASSLEKPHYGYTF. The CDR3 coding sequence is TGCGCCAGCAGCTTGGAGAAGCCGCACTATGGCTACACCTTC. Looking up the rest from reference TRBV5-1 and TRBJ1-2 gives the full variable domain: KAGVTQTPRYLIKTRGQQVTLSCSPISGHRSVSWYQQTPGQGLQFLFEYFSETQRNKGNFPGRFSGRQFSNSRSEMNVSTLELGDSALYLCASSLEKPHYGYTFGSGTRLTVV.

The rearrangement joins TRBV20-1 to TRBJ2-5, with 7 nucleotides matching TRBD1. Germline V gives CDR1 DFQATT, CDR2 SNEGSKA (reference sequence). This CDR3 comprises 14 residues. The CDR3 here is CSVEAPGGQETQYF. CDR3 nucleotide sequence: TGCAGCGTTGAGGCGCCAGGGGGCCAAGAGACCCAGTACTTC.

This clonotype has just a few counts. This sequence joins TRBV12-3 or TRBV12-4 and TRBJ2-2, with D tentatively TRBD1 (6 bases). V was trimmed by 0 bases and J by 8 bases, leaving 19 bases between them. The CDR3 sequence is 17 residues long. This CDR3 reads CASSLALVFERGGELFF. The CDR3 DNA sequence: TGTGCCAGCAGTTTAGCGCTGGTCTTTGAGAGGGGGGGGGAGCTGTTTTTT.

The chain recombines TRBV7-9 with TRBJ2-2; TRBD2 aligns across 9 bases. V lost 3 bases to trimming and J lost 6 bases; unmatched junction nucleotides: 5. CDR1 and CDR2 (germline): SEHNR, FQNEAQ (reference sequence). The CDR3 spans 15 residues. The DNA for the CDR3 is TGTGCCAGCAGCTTTGCGGGAGGGCGATCCGGGGAGCTGTTTTTT. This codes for CASSFAGGRSGELFF.

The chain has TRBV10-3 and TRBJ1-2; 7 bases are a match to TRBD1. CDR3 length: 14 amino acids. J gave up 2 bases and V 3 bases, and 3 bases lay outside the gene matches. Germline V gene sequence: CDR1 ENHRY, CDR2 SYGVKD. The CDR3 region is CAISDLDRNYGYTF. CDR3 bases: TGTGCCATCAGTGATTTGGACAGGAACTATGGCTACACCTTC.

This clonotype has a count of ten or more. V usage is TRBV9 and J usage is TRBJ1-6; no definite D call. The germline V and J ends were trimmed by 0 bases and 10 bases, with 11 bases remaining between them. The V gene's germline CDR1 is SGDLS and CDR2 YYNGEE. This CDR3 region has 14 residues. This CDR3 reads CASSVGDVGSPLHF. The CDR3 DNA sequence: TGTGCCAGCAGCGTAGGGGATGTCGGATCACCCCTCCACTTT.

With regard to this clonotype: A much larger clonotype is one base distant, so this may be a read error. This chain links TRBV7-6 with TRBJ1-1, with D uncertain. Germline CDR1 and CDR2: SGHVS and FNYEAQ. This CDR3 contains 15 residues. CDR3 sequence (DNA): TGTGCCAGCAGCCCCCGGACCGGAGCGAACACTGAAGCTTCCTTT. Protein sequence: CASSPRTGANTEASF.

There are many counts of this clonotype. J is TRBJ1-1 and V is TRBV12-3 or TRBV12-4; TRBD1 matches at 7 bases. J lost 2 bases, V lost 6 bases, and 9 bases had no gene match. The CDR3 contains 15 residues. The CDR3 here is CASSPRDRPNTEAFF. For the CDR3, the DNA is TGTGCCAGCAGCCCCCGGGACAGACCAAACACTGAAGCTTTCTTT.

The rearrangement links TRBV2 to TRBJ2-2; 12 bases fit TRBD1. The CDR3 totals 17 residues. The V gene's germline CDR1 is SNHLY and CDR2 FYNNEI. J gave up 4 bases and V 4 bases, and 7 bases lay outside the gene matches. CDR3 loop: CASSVRDRGPGTGELFF. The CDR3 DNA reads TGTGCCAGCAGTGTTCGGGACAGGGGGCCCGGCACCGGGGAGCTGTTTTTT. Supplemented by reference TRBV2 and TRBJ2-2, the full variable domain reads EPEVTQTPSHQVTQMGQEVILRCVPISNHLYFYWYRQILGQKVEFLVSFYNNEISEKSEIFDDQFSVERPDGSNFTLKIRSTKLEDSAMYFCASSVRDRGPGTGELFFGEGSRLTVL.

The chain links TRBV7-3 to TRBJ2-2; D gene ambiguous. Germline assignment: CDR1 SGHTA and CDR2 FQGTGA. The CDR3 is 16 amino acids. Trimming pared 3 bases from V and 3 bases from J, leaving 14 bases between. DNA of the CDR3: TGTGCCAGCAGCTTCCGTGGTATTTCGGACACCGGGGAGCTGTTTTTT. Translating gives CASSFRGISDTGELFF.

CDR3: CASSRGSEWPQHF. CDR3 nucleotide sequence: TGTGCCAGCAGCCGGGGTTCGGAGTGGCCCCAGCATTTT. The chain links TRBV4-2 to TRBJ1-5; D uncertain. Between the trimmed V and J ends, which lost 4 bases and 9 bases, there was a span of 13 bases. Germline-derived CDR1 and CDR2 are LGHNA and YNFKEQ. The CDR3 contains 13 residues.

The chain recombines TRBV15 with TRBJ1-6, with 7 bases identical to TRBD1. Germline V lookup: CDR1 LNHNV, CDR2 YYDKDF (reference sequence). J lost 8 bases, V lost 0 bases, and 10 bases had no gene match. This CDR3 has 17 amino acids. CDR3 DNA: TGTGCCACCAGCAGAGATCTGGCAGGGGGACGGCATTCACCCCTCCACTTT. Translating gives CATSRDLAGGRHSPLHF.

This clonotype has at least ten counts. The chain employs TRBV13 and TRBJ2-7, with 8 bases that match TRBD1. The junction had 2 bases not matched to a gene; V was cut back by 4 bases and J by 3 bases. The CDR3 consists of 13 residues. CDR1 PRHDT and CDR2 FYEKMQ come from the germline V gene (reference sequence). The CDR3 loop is CASSYTGGYEQYF. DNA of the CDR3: TGTGCCAGCAGCTACACAGGGGGCTACGAGCAGTACTTC.

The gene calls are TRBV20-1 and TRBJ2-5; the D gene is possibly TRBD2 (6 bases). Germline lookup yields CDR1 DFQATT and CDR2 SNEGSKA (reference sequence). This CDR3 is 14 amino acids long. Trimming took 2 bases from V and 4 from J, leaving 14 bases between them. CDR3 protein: CSARFRRGAETQYF. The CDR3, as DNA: TGCAGTGCTAGATTCCGGCGCGGGGCAGAGACCCAGTACTTC.

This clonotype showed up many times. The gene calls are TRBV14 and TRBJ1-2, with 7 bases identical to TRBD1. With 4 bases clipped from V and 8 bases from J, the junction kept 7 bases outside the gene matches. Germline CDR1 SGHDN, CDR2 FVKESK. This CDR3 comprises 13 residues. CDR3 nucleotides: TGTGCCAGCAGCCCGACAGGGATTGGAGGCTACACCTTC. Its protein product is CASSPTGIGGYTF. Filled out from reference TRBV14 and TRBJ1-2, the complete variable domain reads EAGVTQFPSHSVIEKGQTVTLRCDPISGHDNLYWYRRVMGKEIKFLLHFVKESKQDESGMPNNRFLAERTGGTYSTLKVQPAELEDSGVYFCASSPTGIGGYTFGSGTRLTVV.

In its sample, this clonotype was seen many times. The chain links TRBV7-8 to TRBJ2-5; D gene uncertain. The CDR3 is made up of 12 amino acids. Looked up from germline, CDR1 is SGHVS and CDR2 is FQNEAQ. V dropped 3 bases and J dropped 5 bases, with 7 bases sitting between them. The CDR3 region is CASSFYSETQYF. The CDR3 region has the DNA TGTGCCAGCAGCTTTTATTCGGAGACCCAGTACTTC.

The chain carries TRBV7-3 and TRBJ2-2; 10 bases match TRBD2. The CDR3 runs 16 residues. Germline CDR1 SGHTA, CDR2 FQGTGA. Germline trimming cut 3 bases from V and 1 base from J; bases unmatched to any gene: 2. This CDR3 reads CASSFIAGGNTGELFF. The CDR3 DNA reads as TGTGCCAGCAGCTTTATAGCGGGAGGGAACACCGGGGAGCTGTTTTTT.

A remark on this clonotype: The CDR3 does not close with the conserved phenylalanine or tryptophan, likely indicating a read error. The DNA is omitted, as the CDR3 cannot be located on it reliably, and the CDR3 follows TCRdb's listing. The CDR3 loop is CASRTGTSNT. This chain uses TRBV5-1 with TRBJ2-6; the listed D gene, TRBD1, was not tested against the DNA. The CDR3 is 10 residues long, counting both termini. The germline CDR1 and CDR2 sequences are SGHRS and YFSETQ.

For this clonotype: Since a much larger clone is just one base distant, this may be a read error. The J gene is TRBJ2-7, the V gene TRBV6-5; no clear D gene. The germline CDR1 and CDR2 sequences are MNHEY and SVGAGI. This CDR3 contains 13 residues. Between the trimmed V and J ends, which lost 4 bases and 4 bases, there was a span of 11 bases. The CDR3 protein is CASSCTVGYEQYF. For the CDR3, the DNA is TGTGCCAGCAGTTGCACCGTCGGATACGAGCAGTACTTC.

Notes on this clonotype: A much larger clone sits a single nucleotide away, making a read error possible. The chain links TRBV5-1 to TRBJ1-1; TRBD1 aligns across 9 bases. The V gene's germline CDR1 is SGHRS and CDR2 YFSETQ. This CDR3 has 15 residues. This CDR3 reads CASSWGDREATEALF. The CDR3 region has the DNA TGCGCCAGCAGCTGGGGGGACAGGGAAGCCACTGAAGCTCTCTTT.

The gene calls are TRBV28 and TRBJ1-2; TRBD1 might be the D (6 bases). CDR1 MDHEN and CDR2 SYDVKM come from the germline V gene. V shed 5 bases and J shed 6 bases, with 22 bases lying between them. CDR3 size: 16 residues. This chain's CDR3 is CASSPAIAGAHDGYTF. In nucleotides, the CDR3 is TGTGCCAGCAGTCCGGCAATCGCAGGGGCTCACGATGGCTACACCTTC.